This TCR beta chain stems from a study of shared clonotypes between healthy human individuals. Germline V CDR1 and CDR2: MNHNY, SVGAGI (reference sequence). With V trimmed by 0 bases and J by 14 bases, 11 bases remained unmatched. There are 14 residues in the CDR3. Method: immunoSEQ multiplex PCR; TCRdb's copy keeps in-frame clones and lacks some. The sample holds more than 2 million clones; approximately 96% are singletons and the top ten take around 0.13%. This clonotype was sampled from a man between 18 and 35 years old in good health. Sequences were obtained from naive CD4+ T cells sorted from blood. Subset reported: CD45RA+ positively selected. V usage is TRBV6-6 and J usage is TRBJ2-3, with 7 bases identical to TRBD2. CDR3 protein: CASSYSQRGVGGYF. For the CDR3, the DNA is TGTGCCAGCAGTTACTCCCAGCGGGGAGTCGGGGGGTATTTT.